The present entry profiles one T cell receptor (beta chain) with its context. Its recognized antigen is unknown. The sample holds no much larger clone one base away, and base qualities are not on file. The data were obtained in a study of Siglec-9 on CD8 T cells in melanoma (dated by TCRdb to the late 2010s). A note on the overall study: The study examined the expression of Siglec-9 on CD8+ T cells and how Siglec-9 regulates T cells within the melanoma tumor microenvironment.

Library preparation used the immunoSEQ multiplex PCR assay. TCRdb's version of the immuneACCESS table is confined to in-frame rearrangements and falls short of the full clone set. An unresolved V gene accounts for under half of the shortfall where checked; the remainder is of unknown origin. The table for this sample lists over 30,000 clones; around 82% of them were counted only once. The ten largest clones add up to around 1.8% of the sample. Study-wide findings and limitations: An effector memory CD8+ T-cell subset that appeared to accumulate within melanoma tumors was reported to be marked and regulated by Siglec-9.

Per the germline V gene (reference sequence), LNHDA is the CDR1 and SQIVND is the CDR2. The CDR3 measures 15 amino acids from cysteine to phenylalanine. Only the CDR3 part of the read is kept: 45 bases, read in frame from the first base. V loses 3 bases, J loses 1 base, and the germline ends lie 9 bases apart. Sequenced: Siglec-9- CD8+ T cells sorted from blood. What the cell subset or site label conveys for this sample: CD8 T cells lacking Siglec-9. This chain joins TRBV19 to TRBJ2-2, with no confidently assigned D gene. The sequence came from a human donor in good health. The nucleotide sequence reads TGTGCCAGTAGTATCATTCCAGGGAACACCGGGGAGCTGTTTTTT. It is translated as CASSIIPGNTGELFF. With the rest looked up from the reference TRBV19 and TRBJ2-2 genes rather than sequenced, the full variable domain is DGGITQSPKYLFRKEGQNVTLSCEQNLNHDAMYWYRQDPGQGLRLIYYSQIVNDFQKGDIAEGYSVSREKKESFPLTVTSAQKNPTAFYLCASSIIPGNTGELFFGEGSRLTVL.